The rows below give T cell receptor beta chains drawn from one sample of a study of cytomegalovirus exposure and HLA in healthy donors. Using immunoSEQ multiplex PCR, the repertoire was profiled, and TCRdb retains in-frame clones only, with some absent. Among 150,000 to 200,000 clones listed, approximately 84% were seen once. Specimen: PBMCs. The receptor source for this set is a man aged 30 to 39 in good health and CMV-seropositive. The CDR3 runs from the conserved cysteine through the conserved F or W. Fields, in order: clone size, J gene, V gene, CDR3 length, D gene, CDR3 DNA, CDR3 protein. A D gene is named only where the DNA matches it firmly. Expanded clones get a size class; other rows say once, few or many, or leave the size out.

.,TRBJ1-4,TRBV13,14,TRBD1,TGTGCCAGCAGCCGCGGGACAGGTGATGAAAAACTGTTTTTT,CASSRGTGDEKLFF
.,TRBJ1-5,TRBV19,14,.,TGTGCCAGTGGTCAGGGACTTAGCAATCAGCCCCAGCATTTT,CASGQGLSNQPQHF
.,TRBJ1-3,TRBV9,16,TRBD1,TGTGCCAGCAGCGTCCGGGACAGTCTGTCTGGAAACACCATATATTTT,CASSVRDSLSGNTIYF
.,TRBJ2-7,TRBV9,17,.,TGTGCCAGCAGCGTAGCTGGATACGGGAGCGTTCAAGACGAGCAGTACTTC,CASSVAGYGSVQDEQYF
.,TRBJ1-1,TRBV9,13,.,TGTGCCAGCAGCATCGACTCGAACACTGAAGCTTTCTTT,CASSIDSNTEAFF
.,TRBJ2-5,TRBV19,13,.,TGTGCCAGTAGTAACCGCCTCTTGGAGGCCCAGTACTTC,CASSNRLLEAQYF
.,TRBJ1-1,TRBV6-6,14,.,TGTGCCAGCAACCTACAGGGAGCCCACACTGAAGCTTTCTTT,CASNLQGAHTEAFF
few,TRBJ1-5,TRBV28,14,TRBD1,TGTGCCAGCAGTTCAGGGACAGGGGAACAGCCCCAGCATTTT,CASSSGTGEQPQHF
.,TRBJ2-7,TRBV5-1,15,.,TGCGCCAGCAGCTTGCACAGCTTAGGCCCCTACGAGCAGTACTTC,CASSLHSLGPYEQYF
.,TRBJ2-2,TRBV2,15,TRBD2,TGTGCCAGCACAGGGACTAGCGGGCACACCGGGGAGCTGTTTTTT,CASTGTSGHTGELFF
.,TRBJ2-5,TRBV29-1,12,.,TGCAGCGTTGAACTACAGGGCCCGACCCAGTACTTC,CSVELQGPTQYF
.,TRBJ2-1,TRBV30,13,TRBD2,TGTGCCTGGACGGAGCGGGAGTACAATGAGCAGTTCTTC,CAWTEREYNEQFF
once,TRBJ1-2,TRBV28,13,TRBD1,TGTGCCAGCCTTCATGACAGGGATTATGGCTACACCTTC,CASLHDRDYGYTF
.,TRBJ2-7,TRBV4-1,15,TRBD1,TGCGCCAGCAGCCAAACCGGGACAGGACTCTACGAGCAGTACTTC,CASSQTGTGLYEQYF
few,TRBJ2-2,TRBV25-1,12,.,TGTGCCAGCAGTTTCCGGGCCGGGGAGCTGTTTTTT,CASSFRAGELFF
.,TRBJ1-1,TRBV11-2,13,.,TGTGCCAGCAGCCTGGGACAGAACACTGAAGCTTTCTTT,CASSLGQNTEAFF
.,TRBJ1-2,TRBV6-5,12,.,TGTGCCAGCAGGGACGGGGACTATGGCTACACCTTC,CASRDGDYGYTF
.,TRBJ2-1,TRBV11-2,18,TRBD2,TGTGCCAGCAGCCGTCGAGGGGGACTAGCGGGAACTTACAATGAGCAGTTCTTC,CASSRRGGLAGTYNEQFF
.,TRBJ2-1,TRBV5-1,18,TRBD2,TGCGCCAGCAGCGTTGGGGTAGGACTAGCGGAACTCTACAATGAGCAGTTCTTC,CASSVGVGLAELYNEQFF
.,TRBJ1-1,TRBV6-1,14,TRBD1,TGTGCCAGCAGTAAAAGGGGGCAGAACACTGAAGCTTTCTTT,CASSKRGQNTEAFF
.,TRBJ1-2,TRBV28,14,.,TGTGCCAGCAGTTTACAAGTCCTAAACTATGGCTACACCTTC,CASSLQVLNYGYTF
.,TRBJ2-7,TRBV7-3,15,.,TGTGCCAGCAGCTTAACTGCCGGGAAGTCCTACGAGCAGTACTTC,CASSLTAGKSYEQYF
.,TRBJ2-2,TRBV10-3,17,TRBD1,TGTGCCATCAGTGAGTCGTCAGGACAGGGGAACACCGGGGAGCTGTTTTTT,CAISESSGQGNTGELFF
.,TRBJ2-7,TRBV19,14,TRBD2,TGTGCCAGTAGTACGGCCGGGAGGGCCGGGGAGCAGTACTTC,CASSTAGRAGEQYF
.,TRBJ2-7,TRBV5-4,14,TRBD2,TGTGCCAGCAGGAGGGCGGGAGGGTTCTACGAGCAGTACTTC,CASRRAGGFYEQYF
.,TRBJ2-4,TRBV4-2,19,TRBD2,TGTGCCAGCAGCCAATTACTAGCGGGAGAGGCCTGGGCCAAAAACATTCAGTACTTC,CASSQLLAGEAWAKNIQYF
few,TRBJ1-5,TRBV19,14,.,TGTGCCAGTAGGTCGCTAGTGGGCAATCAGCCCCAGCATTTT,CASRSLVGNQPQHF
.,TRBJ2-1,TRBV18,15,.,TGTGCCAGCTCACCGTCAGGGGCATTATCGAATGAGCAGTTCTTC,CASSPSGALSNEQFF
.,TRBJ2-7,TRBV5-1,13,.,TGCGCCAGCAGCTTGGACTATAGCCAGCAGCAGTACTTC,CASSLDYSQQQYF
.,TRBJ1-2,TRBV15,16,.,TGTGCCACCAGCCCCCACTTGGGCGGGGCTAACTATGGCTACACCTTC,CATSPHLGGANYGYTF
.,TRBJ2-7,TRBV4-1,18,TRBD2,TGCGCCAGCAGCCAAGAGGGACTAGCGGGGACCCTCGGGAACGAGCAGTACTTC,CASSQEGLAGTLGNEQYF